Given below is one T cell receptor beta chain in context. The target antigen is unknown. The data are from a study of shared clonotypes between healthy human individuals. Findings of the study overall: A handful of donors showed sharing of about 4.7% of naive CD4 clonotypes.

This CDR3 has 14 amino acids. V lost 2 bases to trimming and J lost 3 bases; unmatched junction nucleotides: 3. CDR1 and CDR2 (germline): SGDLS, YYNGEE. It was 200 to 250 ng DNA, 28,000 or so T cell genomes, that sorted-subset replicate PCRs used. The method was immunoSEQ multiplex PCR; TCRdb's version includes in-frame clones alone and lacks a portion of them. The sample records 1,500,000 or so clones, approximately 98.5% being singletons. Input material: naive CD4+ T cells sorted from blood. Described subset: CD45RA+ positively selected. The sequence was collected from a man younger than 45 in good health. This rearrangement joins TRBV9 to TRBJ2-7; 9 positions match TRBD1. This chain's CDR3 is CASSVMGQGYEQYF. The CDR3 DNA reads TGTGCCAGCAGCGTGATGGGACAGGGCTACGAGCAGTACTTC.